The present TCR beta chain was sequenced within a study of blood T cells in healthy people across ages. General study points: Greater diversity and more naive CD4+ cells were seen in long-lived donors than in aged donors.

The germline gives CDR1 LGHDT, CDR2 YNNKEL (reference sequence). With 0 bases removed from V and 2 bases from J, the gap between germline ends came to 6 bases. CDR3 length: 14 residues. Together with a sample-barcoded 5' primer, a J-beta primer mix was included in a second PCR lasting about 6 to 12 cycles. TCRdb passed the 5' RACE reads through MiXCR, listing each CDR3 protein once. The table lists 650,000 to 1,000,000 distinct CDR3 sequences, around 34% of them singletons, with 13% in the top ten. Isolation yielded PBMCs, at least 7 million per sample, in every case. This clonotype was counted many times. The antigen remains unidentified.

The material sequenced was blood. The origin of this receptor is a man younger than 35 in good health. The V gene is TRBV3-1, the J gene TRBJ2-3; no reliable D call. CDR3 coding DNA: TGTGCCAGCAGCCAAGACGGGTTCACAGATACGCAGTATTTT. It specifies CASSQDGFTDTQYF.